This T cell receptor beta chain derives from a study of blood T cell repertoires in COVID-19. Study at large: Some COVID-19 samples were acute and others convalescent; all came from the United States, Italy and Spain.

The CDR3 consists of 15 residues. Germline CDR1 reads MNHEY; CDR2 reads SMNVEV (reference sequence). Trimming removed 7 bases from V and 4 bases from J; junction bases left unmatched: 9. Source study methods: Amplification of reference gene primers provided the estimated nucleated cell counts. Data came from immunoSEQ multiplex PCR; TCRdb stores just in-frame clones and leaves some out. From that table come the V and J calls and clone size; the DNA was used to work out D and trimming. The profile shows some 180,000 clones, nearly 90% of them singletons. In Seattle, patients joined the study during active infection and were tracked longitudinally.

Sequenced sample: peripheral blood. The clonotype was recovered from a man in his forties or fifties with COVID-19, enrolled during active disease. The gene calls are TRBV27 and TRBJ1-5, with 8 bases fitting TRBD1. This CDR3 reads CASKSGTGSNQPQHF. The CDR3 DNA is TGTGCCAGCAAGAGCGGGACAGGTTCTAATCAGCCCCAGCATTTT.